These T cell receptor beta chains were read from a single sample in a study of PD-L1 blockade in urothelial cancer. Assay used: immunoSEQ multiplex PCR; TCRdb lists only in-frame clones, some missing. The sample includes roughly 63,000 clones, around 81% of them seen just once. Sequencing was performed on PBMCs, taken around atezolizumab (anti-PD-L1) treatment. The receptors shown here come from a man between 65 and 85 years old with urothelial cancer. Both conserved end residues are part of each CDR3. A D gene is named only where the DNA matches it firmly. Expanded clones get a size class; other rows say once, few or many, or leave the size out.

d_gene: -
j_gene: TRBJ1-3
abundance: -
v_gene: TRBV5-6
CDR3aa: CASSAGGVRAIYF
CDR3nt: TGTGCCAGCAGCGCGGGCGGCGTCCGGGCCATATATTTT

d_gene: -
j_gene: TRBJ2-1
abundance: -
v_gene: TRBV27
CDR3aa: CASSLGRSSYNEQFF
CDR3nt: TGTGCCAGCAGTTTAGGGCGCAGCTCCTACAATGAGCAGTTCTTC

d_gene: -
j_gene: TRBJ1-1
abundance: -
v_gene: TRBV30
CDR3aa: CAWARENTEAFF
CDR3nt: TGTGCCTGGGCCAGGGAGAACACTGAAGCTTTCTTT

d_gene: -
j_gene: TRBJ2-3
abundance: -
v_gene: TRBV9
CDR3aa: CASSAGNRGDTQYF
CDR3nt: TGTGCCAGCAGCGCGGGGAATCGGGGAGATACGCAGTATTTT

d_gene: -
j_gene: TRBJ2-5
abundance: -
v_gene: TRBV7-2
CDR3aa: CASSRFGETQYF
CDR3nt: TGTGCCAGCAGCCGGTTCGGGGAGACCCAGTACTTC

d_gene: TRBD2
j_gene: TRBJ2-1
abundance: once
v_gene: TRBV19
CDR3aa: CASSDPSGSRGNEQFF
CDR3nt: TGTGCCAGTAGTGACCCTAGCGGGTCCCGAGGCAATGAGCAGTTCTTC

d_gene: -
j_gene: TRBJ2-5
abundance: -
v_gene: TRBV7-2
CDR3aa: CASSSQAGNQETQYF
CDR3nt: TGTGCCAGCAGCTCTCAAGCGGGTAATCAAGAGACCCAGTACTTC

d_gene: TRBD1
j_gene: TRBJ2-1
abundance: -
v_gene: TRBV5-1
CDR3aa: CASSVRTGEGNEQFF
CDR3nt: TGCGCCAGCAGCGTCCGGACAGGGGAAGGCAATGAGCAGTTCTTC

d_gene: -
j_gene: TRBJ1-1
abundance: -
v_gene: TRBV6-5
CDR3aa: CASTDSSNTEAFF
CDR3nt: TGTGCCAGCACAGACAGCTCGAACACTGAAGCTTTCTTT

d_gene: -
j_gene: TRBJ2-7
abundance: -
v_gene: TRBV11-2
CDR3aa: CASSWEGRGPYEQYF
CDR3nt: TGTGCCAGCAGCTGGGAGGGGCGGGGGCCCTACGAGCAGTACTTC

d_gene: -
j_gene: TRBJ1-2
abundance: -
v_gene: TRBV27
CDR3aa: CASSFGEGVRGYTF
CDR3nt: TGTGCCAGCAGTTTCGGAGAGGGGGTCCGTGGCTACACCTTC

d_gene: -
j_gene: TRBJ2-5
abundance: -
v_gene: TRBV19
CDR3aa: CASSIGRDIKETQYF
CDR3nt: TGTGCCAGTAGTATAGGACGGGACATAAAAGAGACCCAGTACTTC

d_gene: TRBD1
j_gene: TRBJ2-1
abundance: -
v_gene: TRBV18
CDR3aa: CASSPLGQGPGEQFF
CDR3nt: TGTGCCAGCTCACCACTTGGACAGGGGCCTGGGGAGCAGTTCTTC

d_gene: -
j_gene: TRBJ1-2
abundance: -
v_gene: TRBV30
CDR3aa: CAWSRDRPYGYTF
CDR3nt: TGTGCCTGGAGTAGAGACAGGCCTTATGGCTACACCTTC

d_gene: TRBD1
j_gene: TRBJ2-7
abundance: -
v_gene: TRBV10-3
CDR3aa: CAMAPTGGRYEQYF
CDR3nt: TGTGCCATGGCCCCTACAGGGGGTAGGTACGAGCAGTACTTC

d_gene: TRBD1
j_gene: TRBJ2-5
abundance: -
v_gene: TRBV25-1
CDR3aa: CASSTPDRLDETQYF
CDR3nt: TGTGCCAGCAGTACCCCGGACAGGCTCGATGAGACCCAGTACTTC

d_gene: -
j_gene: TRBJ2-6
abundance: -
v_gene: TRBV18
CDR3aa: CASSPVSGLLAGANVLTF
CDR3nt: TGTGCCAGCTCACCAGTCTCCGGGTTGTTGGCTGGGGCCAACGTCCTGACTTTC

d_gene: -
j_gene: TRBJ1-2
abundance: -
v_gene: TRBV5-1
CDR3aa: CASSLEAARSYTF
CDR3nt: TGCGCCAGCAGCTTGGAGGCGGCCCGGAGCTACACCTTC

d_gene: -
j_gene: TRBJ2-3
abundance: -
v_gene: TRBV6-1
CDR3aa: CASRRTGGNADTQYF
CDR3nt: TGTGCCAGCAGGCGGACGGGGGGCAACGCAGATACGCAGTATTTT

d_gene: TRBD2
j_gene: TRBJ2-3
abundance: -
v_gene: TRBV9
CDR3aa: CASSVDQRETDTQYF
CDR3nt: TGTGCCAGCAGCGTAGACCAGCGGGAAACGGATACGCAGTATTTT

d_gene: -
j_gene: TRBJ2-3
abundance: -
v_gene: TRBV2
CDR3aa: CASSHRTDTQYF
CDR3nt: TGTGCCAGCAGTCACAGGACAGATACGCAGTATTTT

d_gene: TRBD2
j_gene: TRBJ2-1
abundance: once
v_gene: TRBV25-1
CDR3aa: CASSLPSGGASYNEQFF
CDR3nt: TGTGCCAGCAGTCTCCCTAGCGGGGGGGCCTCCTACAATGAGCAGTTCTTC